This TCR beta chain derives from a study of T cells in Graves' hyperthyroidism and ophthalmopathy. The wider study: Peripheral blood draws took place at initial diagnosis, ahead of any treatment. General study findings and limits: Researchers found most expanded thyroid clonotypes above 0.001 in blood as well.

On this clonotype itself: Its antigen is unknown.

CDR1 and CDR2 (germline): LGHDT, YNNKEL (reference sequence). Trimming pared 2 bases from V and 9 bases from J, leaving 14 bases between. The CDR3 runs 14 residues. Investigators excluded patients with uncontrolled infection, other autoimmune disease, pregnancy or lactation. Diagnostic decisions used clinical symptoms, serum thyroxine and TRAb, thyroid ultrasound and orbital computed tomography. Regions amplified from RNA transcripts were the TCR beta CDR3 regions. A set of HTBI primers served as the primers for a first-round RT-PCR of the TCR CDR3. TCRdb re-derived calls from the multiplex PCR reads in MiXCR, one entry per CDR3 protein. The data contain 600,000 to 650,000 distinct CDR3 sequences, less than 25% of them singletons.

The V gene is TRBV3-1, the J gene TRBJ2-1; D is ambiguous. The source of this sequence is a man aged 25 to 40 with Graves' ophthalmopathy. Sequenced: blood. The CDR3 region is CASSQSTINGEQFF. CDR3 nucleotide sequence: TGTGCCAGCAGCCAAAGTACGATCAATGGTGAGCAGTTCTTC.